This T cell receptor beta chain comes out of a study of early T cells in non-severe SARS-CoV-2 infection. Study summary: Bulk RNA from unsorted whole blood was sequenced; chains were unpaired. Findings and caveats of the study: There was a bias toward anti-spike CD8 responses in VDJdb matching, which missed private and CD4 specificities.

Individual cDNA molecules each received unique molecular identifiers attached to them. TCRdb re-derived calls from the 5' RACE reads in MiXCR, one entry per CDR3 protein. The sample has approximately 65,000 distinct CDR3 sequences, approximately 14% seen once. V was pared by 4 bases and J by 7 bases, with 14 bases between. Germline CDR1 and CDR2: WNHNN and SYGVQD (reference sequence). There are 13 residues in the CDR3. This clonotype was picked up many times. No antigen is known for it. This receptor was obtained from an adult who was a healthcare worker with PCR-confirmed SARS-CoV-2 infection or an uninfected control (not recorded which). Sequenced: whole blood. The chain links TRBV10-1 to TRBJ2-7; D is perhaps TRBD1 (6 bases). The CDR3 DNA reads TGCGCCAGCAGTGGGACAGTCTCTCGGGAGCAGTACTTC. It codes for CASSGTVSREQYF.